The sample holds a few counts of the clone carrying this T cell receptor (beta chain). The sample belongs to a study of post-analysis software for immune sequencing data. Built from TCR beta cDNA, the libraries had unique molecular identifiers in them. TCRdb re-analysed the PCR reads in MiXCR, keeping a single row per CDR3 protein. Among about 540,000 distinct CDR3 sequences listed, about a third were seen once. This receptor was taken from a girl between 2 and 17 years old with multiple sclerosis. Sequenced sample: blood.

The CDR3 sequence is CSATTSYEQYF. In DNA form, the CDR3 reads TGCAGTGCTACTACTTCCTACGAGCAGTACTTC. The rearrangement uses TRBV20-1 and TRBJ2-7; D remains unclear. This CDR3 region has 11 residues. Germline CDR1 reads DFQATT; CDR2 reads SNEGSKA (reference sequence). The V end was cut by 4 bases, the J end by 1 base, with 5 bases between.